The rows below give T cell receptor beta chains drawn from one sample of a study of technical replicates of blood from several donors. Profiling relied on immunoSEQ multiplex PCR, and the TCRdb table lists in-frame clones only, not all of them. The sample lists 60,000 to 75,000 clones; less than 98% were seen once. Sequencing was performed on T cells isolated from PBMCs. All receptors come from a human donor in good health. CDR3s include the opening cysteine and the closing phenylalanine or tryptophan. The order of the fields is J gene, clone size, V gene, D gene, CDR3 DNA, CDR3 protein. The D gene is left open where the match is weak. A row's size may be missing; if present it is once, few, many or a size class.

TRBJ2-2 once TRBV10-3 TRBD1 TGTGCCATCAGTGCAGGGGGGAACACCGGGGAGCTGTTTTTT CAISAGGNTGELFF
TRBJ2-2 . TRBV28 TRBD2 TGTGCCAGCAGTTTACTAGCGGGAGAAAGCACCGGGGAGCTGTTTTTT CASSLLAGESTGELFF
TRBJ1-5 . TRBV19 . TGTGCCACCAGACATAGCAATCAGCCCCAGCATTTT CATRHSNQPQHF
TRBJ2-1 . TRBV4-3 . TGCGCCAGCAGCCAAGATCCTAGCCTAAGCTCCTACAATGAGCAGTTCTTC CASSQDPSLSSYNEQFF
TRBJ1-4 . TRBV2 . TGTGCCAGCATCGGGGAGGGAAAACTGTTTTTT CASIGEGKLFF
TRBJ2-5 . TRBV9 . TGTGCCAGCAGCGTGACAGGACGGCAAGAGACCCAGTACTTC CASSVTGRQETQYF
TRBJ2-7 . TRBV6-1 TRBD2 TGTGCCAGCAGTGCAGAGCGGGAGTTGGACGAGCAGTACTTC CASSAERELDEQYF
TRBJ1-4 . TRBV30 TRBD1 TGTGCCTGGAGGCACAGGGGCCCAAATGAAAAACTGTTTTTT CAWRHRGPNEKLFF
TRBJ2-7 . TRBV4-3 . TGCGCCAGCAGCCAAGGAGACGGGTACGAGCAGTACTTC CASSQGDGYEQYF
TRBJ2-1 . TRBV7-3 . TGTGCCAGCAGTTCCCAGGGAAATGAGCAGTTCTTC CASSSQGNEQFF
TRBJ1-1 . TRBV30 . TGTGCCTGGAGTCTTTGGAACACTGAAGCTTTCTTT CAWSLWNTEAFF
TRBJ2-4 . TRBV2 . TGTGCCAGCAGTGGCCCAGGGGAAAGGCAAAACATTCAGTACTTC CASSGPGERQNIQYF
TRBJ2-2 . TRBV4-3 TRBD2 TGCGCCAGCAGCCAAGATCTAGCGGGAGGGCCCGGGGAGCTGTTTTTT CASSQDLAGGPGELFF
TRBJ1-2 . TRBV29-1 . TGCAGCGTTGACAGTTCTAACTATGGCTACACCTTC CSVDSSNYGYTF
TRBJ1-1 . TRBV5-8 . TGTGCCAGCAGCTTGGGGACAGCGATGACTGAAGCTTTCTTT CASSLGTAMTEAFF
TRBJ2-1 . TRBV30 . TGTGCCTGGAGCGGAATAGCACTAAATGAGCAGTTCTTC CAWSGIALNEQFF
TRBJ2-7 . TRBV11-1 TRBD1 TGTGCCAGCAGCCAGGACAGGGCAGAGCAGTACTTC CASSQDRAEQYF
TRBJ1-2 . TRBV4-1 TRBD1 TGCGCCAGCAGCCATGGCCGCGTACGGGACAGCTATGGCTACACCTTC CASSHGRVRDSYGYTF
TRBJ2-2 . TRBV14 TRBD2 TGTGCCAGCAGCCAACTGGGTAGCGGGAGCACCGGGGAGCTGTTTTTT CASSQLGSGSTGELFF
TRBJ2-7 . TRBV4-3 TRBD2 TGCGCCAGCAGCCAAGAGGGGTCGGGGACTAGGAACTACGAGCAGTACTTC CASSQEGSGTRNYEQYF
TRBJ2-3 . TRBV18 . TGTGCCAGCTCCCAGGTCGAAAGGGATACGCAGTATTTT CASSQVERDTQYF
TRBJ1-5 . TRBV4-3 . TGCGCCAGCAGCCGGTACAGGGCTCAGCCCCAGCATTTT CASSRYRAQPQHF
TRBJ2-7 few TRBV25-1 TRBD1 TGTGCCAGCAGTGAACCGGGACAGGGTGCCGAGCAGTACTTC CASSEPGQGAEQYF
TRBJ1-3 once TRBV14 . TGTGCCAGCTGGCGGGGTAGTGGAAACACCATATATTTT CASWRGSGNTIYF
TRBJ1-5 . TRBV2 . TGTGCCAGCAGTGAGGCAGGGGTTTATCAGCCCCAGCATTTT CASSEAGVYQPQHF
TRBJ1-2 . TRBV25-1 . TGTGCCAGCAGTGGAGGACAGTCAAAACACTATGGCTACACCTTC CASSGGQSKHYGYTF
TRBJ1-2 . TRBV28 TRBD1 TGTGCCAGCAGCACCCCCGACAGGGTGTATGGCTACACCTTC CASSTPDRVYGYTF
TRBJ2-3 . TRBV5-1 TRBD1 TGCGCCAGCAGCACAGGGGGGCCTAGCACAGATACGCAGTATTTT CASSTGGPSTDTQYF
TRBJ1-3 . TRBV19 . TGTGCCAGTAGTGACAGTCTCGTCTCTGGAAACACCATATATTTT CASSDSLVSGNTIYF
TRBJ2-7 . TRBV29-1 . TGCAGCGTTGGTGACAGCCGATTCTACGAGCAGTACTTC CSVGDSRFYEQYF
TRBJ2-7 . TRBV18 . TGTGCCAGCTCATCTGACTATACCTCTACGGAGCAGTACTTC CASSSDYTSTEQYF
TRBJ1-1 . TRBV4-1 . TGCGCCAGCAGCCCCTCGGGCGGGATGAACACTGAAGCTTTCTTT CASSPSGGMNTEAFF
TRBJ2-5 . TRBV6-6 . TGTGCCAGCAGTAGTCGGAGTCAAGAGACCCAGTACTTC CASSSRSQETQYF
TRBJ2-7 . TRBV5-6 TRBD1 TGTGCCAGCAGCATGGGACAGTTTTACGAGCAGTACTTC CASSMGQFYEQYF
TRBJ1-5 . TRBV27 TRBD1 TGTGCCAGCAGTAGGGGGACAGGGGGCTCCAGTAATCAGCCCCAGCATTTT CASSRGTGGSSNQPQHF
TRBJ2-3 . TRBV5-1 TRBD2 TGCGCCAGCAGCTGGGGTCCTCTAGCGGGAGTGAACACAGATACGCAGTATTTT CASSWGPLAGVNTDTQYF
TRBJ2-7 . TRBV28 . TGTGCCAGCAGTTTAGAGGTTTCCTTGGAGCAGTACTTC CASSLEVSLEQYF
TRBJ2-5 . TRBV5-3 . TGTGCCAGTTCGCCGGTCGAACGGGAGGGACAGGAGACCCAGTACTTC CASSPVEREGQETQYF
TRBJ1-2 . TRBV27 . TGTGCCAGCAAGACCGAGGGAGGGAAGGCGATCTATGGCTACACCTTC CASKTEGGKAIYGYTF
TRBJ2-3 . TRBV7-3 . TGTGCCAGCAGCTCGGGACTTGGCACAGATACGCAGTATTTT CASSSGLGTDTQYF